This T cell receptor (beta chain) was obtained from a study of glioma-infiltrating T cells after dendritic cell vaccination. Measured with immunoSEQ multiplex PCR; TCRdb has only the in-frame clones, and not every one. The sample lists 93,000 or so clones; about 80% were seen once. This CDR3 contains 14 residues. The V and J ends lost 2 bases and 7 bases respectively, with 12 bases between them. Germline V gene data show CDR1 as SGHTA and CDR2 as FQGNSA. J is TRBJ1-5 and V is TRBV7-2; D is unclear. The sequencing here drew on blood, taken before dendritic cell vaccination. This TCR was sampled from a human donor with glioblastoma. The CDR3 DNA sequence: TGTGCCAGCAGCTTATATACTCCGGGGCAGCCCCAGCATTTT. It specifies CASSLYTPGQPQHF.